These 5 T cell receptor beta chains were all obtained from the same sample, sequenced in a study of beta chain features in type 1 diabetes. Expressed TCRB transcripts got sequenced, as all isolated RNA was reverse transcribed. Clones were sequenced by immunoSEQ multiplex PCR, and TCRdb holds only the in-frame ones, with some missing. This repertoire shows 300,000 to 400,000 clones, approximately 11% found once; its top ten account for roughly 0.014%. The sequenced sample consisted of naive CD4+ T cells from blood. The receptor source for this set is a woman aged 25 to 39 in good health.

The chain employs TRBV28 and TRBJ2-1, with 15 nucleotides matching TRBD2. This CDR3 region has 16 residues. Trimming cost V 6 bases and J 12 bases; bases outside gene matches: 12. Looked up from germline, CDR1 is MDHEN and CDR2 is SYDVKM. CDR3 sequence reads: CASSRLGLAGGGGQFF. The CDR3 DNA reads TGTGCCAGCAGCCGCCTGGGACTAGCGGGAGGCGGGGGGCAGTTCTTC.

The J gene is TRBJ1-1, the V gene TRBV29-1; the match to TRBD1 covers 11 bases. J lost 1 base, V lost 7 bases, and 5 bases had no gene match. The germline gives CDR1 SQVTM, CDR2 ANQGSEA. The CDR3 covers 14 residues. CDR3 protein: CSAPGQGGNTEAFF. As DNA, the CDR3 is TGCAGCGCCCCGGGACAGGGGGGGAACACTGAAGCTTTCTTT.

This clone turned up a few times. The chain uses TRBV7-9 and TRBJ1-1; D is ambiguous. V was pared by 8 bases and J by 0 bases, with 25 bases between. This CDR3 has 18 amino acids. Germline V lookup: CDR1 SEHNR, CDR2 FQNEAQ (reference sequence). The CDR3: CASRAPSAPKTMNTEAFF. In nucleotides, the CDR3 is TGTGCCAGCCGAGCTCCGTCCGCCCCGAAAACGATGAACACTGAAGCTTTCTTT.

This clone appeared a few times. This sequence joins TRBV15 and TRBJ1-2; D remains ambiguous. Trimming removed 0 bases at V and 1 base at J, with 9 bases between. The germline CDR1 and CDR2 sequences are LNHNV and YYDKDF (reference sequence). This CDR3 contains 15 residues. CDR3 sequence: CATSRDPNNNYGYTF. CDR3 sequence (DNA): TGTGCCACCAGCAGAGACCCCAACAATAACTATGGCTACACCTTC.

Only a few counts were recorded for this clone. This chain's CDR3 is CSARAPGYTF. Written as DNA, the CDR3 is TGCAGTGCTAGGGCTCCTGGCTACACCTTC. The chain links TRBV20-1 to TRBJ1-2, with D uncertain. V was clipped by 3 bases and J by 7 bases, with 6 bases between them. The CDR3 extends over 10 amino acids. Per germline, CDR1 DFQATT and CDR2 SNEGSKA (reference sequence).